This T cell receptor beta chain was captured by sequencing in a study of blood T cell repertoires in COVID-19. This clone was counted between two and nine times. TCRdb keeps only in-frame clones here, not all; method: immunoSEQ multiplex PCR. This sample has hundreds of thousands of clones, with approximately 86% found just once. V was trimmed by 3 bases and J by 5 bases, leaving 16 bases between them. The CDR3 is 15 residues long. Germline CDR1 and CDR2: LNHDA and SQIVND (reference sequence). The receptor's source is a woman aged 45-59 years who had recovered from COVID-19. V is TRBV19 and J is TRBJ1-1; a possible D gene is TRBD1 (6 bases). The specimen was PBMCs or T cells enriched from blood (not recorded which). DNA for the CDR3: TGTGCCAGTAGTATTGACAGGAGGATGAGAACTGAAGCTTTCTTT. Translated, it gives CASSIDRRMRTEAFF.